The clone carrying this T cell receptor (beta chain) was observed a handful of times. The antigen remains undetermined. One end of the junction varies from germline; a read error may be responsible. This record belongs to a study of glioma-infiltrating T cells. Study outcomes and limitations: Tissue and blood shared very few CDR3 sequences. Gliomas, especially low-grade, showed above-expected tissue-blood divergence; non-neoplastic patients showed below.

Amplification of TCR alpha and beta CDR3 regions from RNA used iRepertoire nested multiplex PCR. Tissue mRNA or PBMC total RNA, about 85-400 ng, went into one-step reverse transcription and amplification. TCRdb re-called the multiplex PCR reads with MiXCR, one entry per CDR3 protein. The sample holds roughly 100,000 distinct CDR3 sequences, about 30% seen once. The clonotype was recovered from a human donor with low-grade glioma or glioblastoma, undergoing nonglioma brain surgery, or in good health (not recorded which). Sequences were obtained from glioma tissue, nonneoplastic brain tissue, or PBMCs (not recorded which).

The CDR3, as DNA: TGTGCCAGCAGCGTAGGGGGACTCCGAATATGCTTT. It codes for CASSVGGLRICF. The V and J genes are TRBV9 and TRBJ2-5; the D gene is possibly TRBD2 (6 bases). The CDR3 covers 12 residues. Germline V gives CDR1 SGDLS, CDR2 YYNGEE.